These T cell receptor beta chains were read from a single sample in a study of blood T cell repertoires in COVID-19. The method was immunoSEQ multiplex PCR; TCRdb's version includes in-frame clones alone and lacks a portion of them. The data show over 50,000 clones, about 86% seen once. Sequenced material: peripheral blood. These receptors all stem from a human donor in a cohort sampled during active COVID-19. Both conserved end residues are trimmed from each CDR3.

V: TRBV11-3
J: TRBJ2-1
CDR3: ASSLRSGFYNEQF

V: TRBV28
J: TRBJ1-6
CDR3: ASKGYGQAFSYNSPLH

V: TRBV7-3
J: TRBJ2-1
CDR3: ASSLGGGYNEQF

V: TRBV30
J: TRBJ2-7
CDR3: APTGPGQGPVLI

V: TRBV5-1
J: TRBJ2-7
CDR3: ASSPGTSSSYEQY

V: TRBV19
J: TRBJ2-5
CDR3: ASSVGASAETQY

V: TRBV9
J: TRBJ1-2
CDR3: ASSVNQGRERGYT

V: TRBV6-6
J: TRBJ2-1
CDR3: ATSTSGDPYNEQF

V: TRBV19
J: TRBJ2-7
CDR3: ASSPNPLTGVNEQY

V: TRBV4-3
J: TRBJ2-1
CDR3: ASSPAGNEQF

V: TRBV28
J: TRBJ1-5
CDR3: ASSSPILGRVRGNQPQH

V: TRBV9
J: TRBJ2-1
CDR3: ASSFGQGFSYEQF

V: TRBV7-9
J: TRBJ2-7
CDR3: ASSLQIAGDYEQY

V: TRBV10-3
J: TRBJ2-7
CDR3: AIRQGGTSLYEQY

V: TRBV10-1
J: TRBJ1-2
CDR3: ASSESNGVGYT

V: TRBV29-1
J: TRBJ2-7
CDR3: SVRGPSGRASGEQY

V: TRBV3-1/TRBV3-2
J: TRBJ2-3
CDR3: ASSQSPSGVTDTQY

V: TRBV6-5
J: TRBJ1-1
CDR3: ASRVPGLRKAF

V: TRBV6-1
J: TRBJ1-5
CDR3: ASSEAGGGVQPQH

V: TRBV21-1
J: TRBJ1-2
CDR3: ASSRTGYGYT

V: TRBV3-1/TRBV3-2
J: TRBJ1-3
CDR3: ASSLRQGWSGNTIY

V: TRBV5-8
J: TRBJ2-1
CDR3: ASSSGQTSSYNEQF

V: TRBV7-6
J: TRBJ2-7
CDR3: ASSLGQAGQY

V: TRBV28
J: TRBJ2-6
CDR3: ASRTQSTGANVLT

V: TRBV24-1
J: TRBJ2-5
CDR3: ATSETQGRQETQY

V: TRBV27
J: TRBJ2-7
CDR3: ASSSGLAGPLEQY

V: TRBV5-1
J: TRBJ2-4
CDR3: ASSGEVGTRNIQY

V: TRBV7-9
J: TRBJ2-3
CDR3: ASSPGQGSTDTQY

V: TRBV2
J: TRBJ1-6
CDR3: ASRQQGVGNSPLH

V: TRBV18
J: TRBJ1-4
CDR3: ASSPPRGQDPEKLF

V: TRBV27
J: TRBJ1-1
CDR3: ASSLFRNTEAF